This T cell receptor beta chain was sequenced in a study of control samples from healthy donors and cancer patients. CDR1 is MNHEY and CDR2 is SMNVEV in the germline V gene (reference sequence). The CDR3 runs 14 residues. The V gene lost 4 bases and the J gene lost 0 bases, with 10 bases spanning the gap. Clones were read by immunoSEQ multiplex PCR, and TCRdb kept only the in-frame ones, dropping some. The sample lists 55,000 to 70,000 clones, roughly 89% occurring once. This receptor was taken from a man in his 60s with colorectal cancer. The chain has TRBV27 and TRBJ2-7; no clear D. Sequencing was performed on PBMCs. CDR3 region: CASSYGPSSYEQYF. In DNA, the CDR3 is TGTGCCAGCAGTTACGGACCATCCTCCTACGAGCAGTACTTC.